This entry lists 17 T cell receptor beta chains sequenced from one sample in a study of long-term antiretroviral therapy in people with HIV. Survey-level immunoSEQ v3.0 assays were run. TCRdb's table, derived via immunoSEQ multiplex PCR, lists solely in-frame clones and lacks some. The sample lists some 20,000 clones, around 80% occurring once. The sequencing here drew on unsorted PBMCs, taken at the start of antiretroviral therapy, before treatment. The receptors stem from a woman aged 40 to 49 with HIV.

The V and J genes are TRBV7-8 and TRBJ2-1; D not resolved. V was clipped by 6 bases and J by 0 bases, with 12 bases between them. The CDR3 loop spans 15 amino acids. The germline gives CDR1 SGHVS, CDR2 FQNEAQ. The CDR3 DNA reads TGTGCCAGCAGGTCACCAAGCTCCTCCTACAATGAGCAGTTCTTC. This translates into CASRSPSSSYNEQFF.

The sample holds one count of this clone. The rearrangement links TRBV27 to TRBJ1-4; D call uncertain. Trimming took off 6 bases at V and 7 bases at J, with 15 bases between the two ends. Germline assignment: CDR1 MNHEY and CDR2 SMNVEV (reference sequence). This CDR3 spans 14 amino acids. For the CDR3, the DNA is TGTGCCAGCAGCCACCGGGAAGGAAGTGAAAAACTGTTTTTT. Its translation is CASSHREGSEKLFF.

The rearrangement uses TRBV2 and TRBJ2-5; D is undetermined. V lost 4 bases and J 4 bases, leaving 4 bases between the germline ends. Looked up from germline, CDR1 is SNHLY and CDR2 is FYNNEI. The CDR3 consists of 11 residues. CDR3 protein: CASSGLETQYF. CDR3 in DNA: TGTGCCAGCAGTGGTCTAGAGACCCAGTACTTC. The entire variable domain, with the rest obtained from reference TRBV2 and TRBJ2-5, is as follows: EPEVTQTPSHQVTQMGQEVILRCVPISNHLYFYWYRQILGQKVEFLVSFYNNEISEKSEIFDDQFSVERPDGSNFTLKIRSTKLEDSAMYFCASSGLETQYFGPGTRLLVL.

V is TRBV4-3 and J is TRBJ1-2; 9 nucleotides match TRBD1. CDR3 length: 14 residues. V trimming: 2 bases; J trimming: 8 bases; junction bases outside the gene matches: 6. The V gene's germline CDR1 is LGHNA and CDR2 YSLEER. CDR3 amino acids: CASSQTTGGEGYTF. The CDR3 nucleotides read TGCGCCAGCAGCCAAACGACAGGGGGTGAGGGCTACACCTTC.

The chain is built from TRBV6-4 and TRBJ1-2; D remains ambiguous. This CDR3 has 16 residues. Trimming took off 0 bases at V and 6 bases at J, with 17 bases between the two ends. In germline, CDR1 is MRHNA, CDR2 SNTAGT. The CDR3 protein is CASSDSTTVRFDGYTF. In DNA, the CDR3 is TGTGCCAGCAGTGACTCGACCACAGTTCGCTTTGATGGCTACACCTTC.

The V gene is TRBV4-3, the J gene TRBJ1-1; possibly TRBD1 for D (6 bases). The CDR3 contains 14 residues. Germline V lookup: CDR1 LGHNA, CDR2 YSLEER. The germline V and J ends were trimmed by 4 bases and 1 base, with 10 bases remaining between them. The CDR3 loop is CASSLQGGNTEAFF. CDR3 bases: TGCGCCAGCAGCCTACAGGGTGGGAACACTGAAGCTTTCTTT.

The chain joins TRBV6-5 to TRBJ1-2; D might be TRBD1 (6 bases). CDR3 length: 14 residues. The germline V and J ends were trimmed by 8 bases and 4 bases, with 17 bases remaining between them. The germline CDR1 and CDR2 sequences are MNHEY and SVGAGI. The CDR3 loop is CASGGPVAFYGYTF. The CDR3, as DNA: TGTGCCAGCGGGGGGCCGGTCGCCTTCTATGGCTACACCTTC.

This chain uses TRBV7-3 with TRBJ2-7; D gene unclear. CDR1 SGHTA and CDR2 FQGTGA come from the germline V gene. The CDR3 runs to 13 residues. The germline V and J ends were trimmed by 3 bases and 3 bases, with 9 bases remaining between them. In DNA form, the CDR3 reads TGTGCCAGCAGCTTCGGACCAAGCTACGAGCAGTACTTC. It specifies CASSFGPSYEQYF.

The chain joins TRBV23-1 to TRBJ1-6; TRBD1 matches 7 bases. TRBV23-1 qualifies as an ORF whose function is uncertain. The CDR3 totals 19 residues. V gave up 4 bases and J gave up 2 bases; unmatched junction bases: 14. CDR3 sequence (DNA): TGCGCCAGCAGTCCAAGACAGGGCGCAGAAAGAACCTATAATTCACCCCTCCACTTT. Translation gives CASSPRQGAERTYNSPLHF.

The rearrangement links TRBV9 to TRBJ1-1; 7 bases match TRBD1. Trimming took 0 bases from V and 4 from J; bases not matched to a gene: 9. The CDR3 is made up of 16 amino acids. Germline lookup yields CDR1 SGDLS and CDR2 YYNGEE. CDR3 region: CASSVAPDRVSTEAFF. The CDR3 nucleotides are TGTGCCAGCAGCGTAGCCCCTGACAGGGTGAGCACTGAAGCTTTCTTT.

The chain recombines TRBV19 with TRBJ2-7; no firm D call. Germline assignment: CDR1 LNHDA and CDR2 SQIVND (reference sequence). V was shortened by 3 bases and J by 5 bases, with 17 bases between the two germline ends. The CDR3 totals 15 residues. The CDR3 sequence is CASSMNGVYGNEQYF. CDR3 bases: TGTGCCAGTAGTATGAATGGTGTTTATGGGAACGAGCAGTACTTC.

The chain carries TRBV27 and TRBJ2-2; D unresolved. The germline V gene has CDR1 MNHEY and CDR2 SMNVEV (reference sequence). The V and J ends lost 3 bases and 2 bases respectively, with 7 bases between them. This CDR3 comprises 14 residues. The CDR3 is CASSFEINTGELFF. Here the CDR3 DNA reads TGTGCCAGCAGTTTTGAGATCAACACCGGGGAGCTGTTTTTT.

The chain employs TRBV7-2 and TRBJ1-2, with 7 nucleotides matching TRBD1. Losses at the gene ends were 2 bases for V and 3 bases for J; bases not matched to a gene: 3. The CDR3 loop spans 14 amino acids. CDR1 is SGHTA and CDR2 is FQGNSA in the germline V gene. The CDR3, as DNA: TGTGCCAGCAGCTTAACAGGGGTCGACTATGGCTACACCTTC. Amino acids: CASSLTGVDYGYTF.

A few counts support this clone. CDR3 residues: CASTMTAGGTGELFF. The CDR3 DNA is TGTGCCAGCACAATGACGGCTGGAGGGACCGGGGAGCTGTTTTTT. The V gene is TRBV28, the J gene TRBJ2-2; perhaps TRBD2 as D (6 bases). This CDR3 contains 15 residues. Germline loops: CDR1 MDHEN, CDR2 SYDVKM. Trimming shortened V by 7 bases and J by 5 bases, and 17 bases separated the two germline ends.

The gene calls are TRBV27 and TRBJ1-5; unclear D gene. The CDR3 is made up of 15 amino acids. V was pared by 2 bases and J by 0 bases, with 8 bases between. Germline assignment: CDR1 MNHEY and CDR2 SMNVEV (reference sequence). CDR3 loop: CASSLRGDSNQPQHF. The CDR3 DNA reads TGTGCCAGCAGTTTAAGAGGTGATAGCAATCAGCCCCAGCATTTT.

The chain joins TRBV9 to TRBJ1-4; perhaps TRBD1 as D (6 bases). The V end was cut by 4 bases, the J end by 7 bases, with 17 bases between. This CDR3 contains 15 residues. Germline CDR1 is SGDLS and CDR2 is YYNGEE. Written as DNA, the CDR3 is TGTGCCAGCAGCAAACGATCGGAAGGGGGTGAAAAACTGTTTTTT. Encoded protein: CASSKRSEGGEKLFF.

This sequence joins TRBV5-1 and TRBJ1-4, with D tentatively TRBD1 (5 bases). Trimming stripped 4 bases from V and 7 bases from J, with 14 bases between. Germline CDR1 is SGHRS and CDR2 is YFSETQ. CDR3 length equals 14 residues. The DNA for the CDR3 is TGCGCCAGCAGCATTAGGGGAGGAAGTGAAAAACTGTTTTTT. Its translation: CASSIRGGSEKLFF.